This is a list of T cell receptor beta chains from one sample in a study of blood T cell repertoires in COVID-19. The repertoire was sequenced with immunoSEQ multiplex PCR; TCRdb's copy has only in-frame clones and lacks some. The sample lists over 130,000 clones, roughly 76% occurring once. Sequencing was carried out using peripheral blood. The receptor source for this set is a woman between 45 and 60 years old with active or convalescent COVID-19. Both conserved end residues are part of each CDR3. D genes are given only for firm matches. Part of the rows lack a size; the others show once, few, many or a class for expanded clones.

TRBJ1-1	-	TRBV7-2	-	TGTGCCAGCAGCCAACGGACAGACACTGAAGCTTTCTTT	CASSQRTDTEAFF
TRBJ2-2	-	TRBV11-3	-	TGTGCCAGCAGCCCGGTGGAGCCGCGGGGCACCGGGGAGCTGTTTTTT	CASSPVEPRGTGELFF
TRBJ2-2	TRBD1	TRBV19	-	TGTGCCAGTAGTTTCGGACAGGGGAGAACCGGGGAGCTGTTTTTT	CASSFGQGRTGELFF
TRBJ1-5	-	TRBV7-2	-	TGTGCCAGCAGCTTGATGGCCCCTAATCAGCCCCAGCATTTT	CASSLMAPNQPQHF
TRBJ2-1	TRBD2	TRBV3-1/TRBV3-2	-	TGTGCCAGCAGCCAAGTTGGCGGGAGGTTGCGCAATGAGCAGTTCTTC	CASSQVGGRLRNEQFF
TRBJ1-5	TRBD1	TRBV28	-	TGTGCCAGCAGTTTATACCCGACAGGGTATAGCAATCAGCCCCAGCATTTT	CASSLYPTGYSNQPQHF
TRBJ1-1	TRBD1	TRBV27	-	TGTGCCAGCAGTTTTCCGGGACAGGGGGCGACTGAAGCTTTCTTT	CASSFPGQGATEAFF
TRBJ1-4	-	TRBV28	once	TGTGCCAGCAGCCCAGGGGTTTTGGAAAAACTGTTTTTT	CASSPGVLEKLFF
TRBJ1-1	-	TRBV30	-	TGTGCCTGGAGCGCCGCCCCCGACAAAGCTTTCTTT	CAWSAAPDKAFF
TRBJ1-4	TRBD1	TRBV19	once	TGTGCCAGTAGCCGGACCGGGACAGCCAATGAAAAACTGTTTTTT	CASSRTGTANEKLFF
TRBJ2-5	-	TRBV6-2/TRBV6-3	-	TGTGCCAGCAGTTACTCGGTGGGGGGAGAGACCCAGTACTTC	CASSYSVGGETQYF
TRBJ2-7	TRBD2	TRBV29-1	-	TGCAGCGTTGGGCTAGCGGGGACCTACGAGCAGTACTTC	CSVGLAGTYEQYF
TRBJ2-2	-	TRBV7-9	few	TGTGCCAGCAGCTTAGCGGGCAGCCCAACGAGAACCGGGGAGCTGTTTTTT	CASSLAGSPTRTGELFF
TRBJ1-1	-	TRBV6-5	few	TGTGCCAGCAGTTACGGGGGGTCGAACACTGAAGCTTTCTTT	CASSYGGSNTEAFF
TRBJ1-2	TRBD1	TRBV6-6	-	TGTGCCAGCAGTCCCTCACACTCGACAGGGATTAACTATGGCTACACCTTC	CASSPSHSTGINYGYTF
TRBJ2-7	-	TRBV4-2	many	TGTGCCAGCAGCCAAGGCTCGGGGGACTCCTACGAGCAGTACTTC	CASSQGSGDSYEQYF
TRBJ1-2	-	TRBV7-2	-	TGTGCCAGCAGTCCCCGGTCGGGCATGGGAGAGGGCTACACCTTC	CASSPRSGMGEGYTF
TRBJ2-5	TRBD2	TRBV2	once	TGTGCCAGCCGAGCGGGAGGTGGGGAGACCCAGTACTTC	CASRAGGGETQYF
TRBJ1-5	-	TRBV7-2	once	TGTGCCAGCAGCTTATATGCTAATAGCAATCAGCCCCAGCATTTT	CASSLYANSNQPQHF
TRBJ1-4	TRBD1	TRBV19	many	TGTGCCAGCCAGGACAGGGGGCCAACGGGTAATGAAAAACTGTTTTTT	CASQDRGPTGNEKLFF
TRBJ2-7	-	TRBV7-9	few	TGTGCCAGCAGCAATGGGGACTTCGACGAGCAGTACTTC	CASSNGDFDEQYF
TRBJ1-3	-	TRBV30	-	TGTGCCTGGTGCCCGGTTTTGAGAGGAAACACCATATATTTT	CAWCPVLRGNTIYF
TRBJ2-1	-	TRBV9	-	TGTGCCTCCAACGCGGGGCGAAGCTCCTACAATGAGCAGTTCTTC	CASNAGRSSYNEQFF
TRBJ2-1	-	TRBV12-3/TRBV12-4	few	TGTGCCAGCAGTTTAGGGGCGTTTAATGAGCAGTTCTTC	CASSLGAFNEQFF
TRBJ1-1	TRBD1	TRBV28	-	TGTGCCAGCAGTTTGGGACAGGGGAACACTGAAGCTTTCTTT	CASSLGQGNTEAFF
TRBJ1-3	-	TRBV18	-	TGTGCCAGCTCACCGGAAACAGGGCGCGGAAACACCATATATTTT	CASSPETGRGNTIYF
TRBJ2-2	-	TRBV11-3	-	TGTGCCAGCAGCCGAGGTTATTCGAACACCGGGGAGCTGTTTTTT	CASSRGYSNTGELFF
TRBJ1-2	-	TRBV2	once	TGTGCCAGCAGTCTAACACAGGGTCACTATGGCTACACCTTC	CASSLTQGHYGYTF
TRBJ2-7	TRBD2	TRBV6-5	-	TGTGCCAGCAGTTACCAAGCGGGGGGGATCTACGAGCAGTACTTC	CASSYQAGGIYEQYF
TRBJ1-2	-	TRBV5-6	-	TGTGCCAGCAGCGTGGTTCGGGGAAGAGGGGGCTACACCTTC	CASSVVRGRGGYTF
TRBJ2-5	TRBD2	TRBV7-2	-	TGTGCCAGCAGCTTAGGTCGGGGGGGCCTCTCCGGGGAGACCCAGTACTTC	CASSLGRGGLSGETQYF
TRBJ2-7	TRBD2	TRBV28	-	TGTGCCAGCAGGCCTAGCGGGGGAAGGTACGAGCAGTACTTC	CASRPSGGRYEQYF
TRBJ1-5	-	TRBV6-5	few	TGTGCCAGCAGTCGCGGCGTCGATAGCAATCAGCCCCAGCATTTT	CASSRGVDSNQPQHF